Following are 13 T cell receptor beta chains from one sample sequenced in a study of cytomegalovirus exposure and HLA in healthy donors. PCR used 60 Vbeta primers and 13 Jbeta primers. Assay used: immunoSEQ multiplex PCR; TCRdb lists only in-frame clones, some missing. The data hold approximately 160,000 clones, with 70% to 75% observed a single time. Sequencing was done on a sample of PBMCs. The receptors derive from a man aged 18-30 years in good health and CMV-seropositive.

This clone was observed a few times. The chain recombines TRBV2 with TRBJ2-3, with 10 bases that match TRBD2. Per germline, CDR1 SNHLY and CDR2 FYNNEI. V shed 5 bases, J shed 4 bases, and the junction held 6 bases outside the gene matches. This CDR3 has 15 residues. The CDR3 DNA reads as TGTGCCAGCAGTCCTCTAGCGGGAGCTGCAGATACGCAGTATTTT. Amino acids: CASSPLAGAADTQYF. Complete variable domain (other parts from reference TRBV2 and TRBJ2-3): EPEVTQTPSHQVTQMGQEVILRCVPISNHLYFYWYRQILGQKVEFLVSFYNNEISEKSEIFDDQFSVERPDGSNFTLKIRSTKLEDSAMYFCASSPLAGAADTQYFGPGTRLTVL.

The chain recombines TRBV7-6 with TRBJ2-5; possible D gene TRBD2, 5 bases. Trimming stripped 1 base from V and 9 bases from J, with 12 bases between. Germline lookup yields CDR1 SGHVS and CDR2 FNYEAQ. CDR3 length: 13 amino acids. The CDR3: CASSLEADYSQYF. The CDR3 coding sequence is TGTGCCAGCAGCTTAGAAGCAGACTACTCCCAGTACTTC.

This chain uses TRBV2 with TRBJ1-1, with a tentative D call TRBD1 (6 bases). Trimming took off 3 bases at V and 2 bases at J, with 13 bases between the two ends. The length of the CDR3 is 15 residues. From germline, CDR1 is SNHLY and CDR2 FYNNEI. The CDR3 sequence is CASSETGEVNTEAFF. Written as DNA, the CDR3 is TGTGCCAGCAGTGAGACAGGAGAGGTAAACACTGAAGCTTTCTTT.

This clone came up a few times. This chain uses TRBV6-1 with TRBJ1-1; D uncertain. Germline V CDR1 and CDR2: MNHNS, SASEGT. V gave up 6 bases and J gave up 3 bases, with 8 bases separating them. This CDR3 spans 12 amino acids. The CDR3 sequence: CASSQRDTEAFF. In DNA, the CDR3 is TGTGCCAGCAGCCAGAGGGACACTGAAGCTTTCTTT.

This clone appeared once. V is TRBV15 and J is TRBJ2-3; D might be TRBD2 (6 bases). V was clipped by 2 bases and J by 5 bases, with 8 bases between them. The CDR3 is 13 amino acids. The germline V gene encodes CDR1 LNHNV and CDR2 YYDKDF (reference sequence). This CDR3 is CATSRPRGDTQYF. The CDR3 DNA reads TGTGCCACCAGCAGACCGCGGGGAGATACGCAGTATTTT.

This clone has more than one count but fewer than ten. The genes are TRBV11-2 and TRBJ1-1, with 7 bases lining up with TRBD1. Germline V CDR1 and CDR2: SGHAT, FQNNGV. The V segment lost 5 bases and the J segment 11 bases; nucleotides outside the gene matches: 8. This CDR3 is built from 12 residues. CDR3 DNA sequence: TGTGCCAGCAGCGTCCGGGACAGCCCGGCTTTCTTT. Translating it yields CASSVRDSPAFF.

This chain links TRBV10-1 with TRBJ1-2, with TRBD1 identical over 12 bases. With V trimmed by 0 bases and J by 7 bases, 6 bases remained unmatched. This CDR3 is built from 16 residues. Germline CDR1 is WNHNN and CDR2 is SYGVQD (reference sequence). CDR3 protein: CASSESTGQGAGGYTF. The CDR3 region has the DNA TGCGCCAGCAGTGAGTCGACGGGACAGGGGGCCGGTGGCTACACCTTC.

The chain couples TRBV7-2 to TRBJ2-1; tentatively, D is TRBD1 (6 bases). CDR1 and CDR2 from the germline V gene are SGHTA and FQGNSA. CDR3 size: 15 residues. Trimming pared 5 bases from V and 6 bases from J, leaving 17 bases between. CDR3 bases: TGTGCCAGCAGCAACCGGGTTCCCAGGGGCAATGAGCAGTTCTTC. Translating gives CASSNRVPRGNEQFF.

CDR3 DNA sequence: TGTGCCTGGAGCGCCGGGACAGCAAGATTCTCCTATAATTCACCCCTCCACTTT. This gives the protein CAWSAGTARFSYNSPLHF. The J gene is TRBJ1-6, the V gene TRBV30; 7 bases match TRBD1. The CDR3 length is 18 residues. The germline CDR1 and CDR2 sequences are GTSNPN and SVGIG (reference sequence). The trim removed 3 bases at V and 0 bases at J, leaving 11 bases unmatched.

This clone has a handful of counts. V is TRBV11-2 and J is TRBJ1-5, with D possibly matching TRBD1 (5 bases). CDR1 is SGHAT, CDR2 FQNNGV, per germline. CDR3 size: 15 residues. The ends were cut back, 5 bases at V and 6 bases at J, with 17 bases in the middle. The CDR3 bases are TGTGCCAGCAGCCCCGGGACTGGCGGGGGTCAGCCCCAGCATTTT. Its protein is CASSPGTGGGQPQHF.

In its sample, this clone was seen a few times. The V gene is TRBV18, the J gene TRBJ2-5; TRBD1 agrees at 7 bases. Germline V CDR1 and CDR2: KGHSH, LQKENI. The V gene end was trimmed by 2 bases and the J gene end by 5 bases; junction bases not matched to a gene: 2. The CDR3 runs 13 residues. The CDR3: CASSPEQGETQYF. CDR3 bases: TGTGCCAGCTCACCAGAACAGGGGGAGACCCAGTACTTC.

This clone was seen a few times. The rearrangement joins TRBV7-2 to TRBJ1-5; no clear D. V was trimmed by 5 bases and J by 6 bases, leaving 11 bases between them. Germline CDR1 and CDR2: SGHTA and FQGNSA. This CDR3 contains 13 residues. Here the CDR3 reads CASSPWHLQPQHF. DNA for the CDR3: TGTGCCAGCAGCCCATGGCACCTTCAGCCCCAGCATTTT.

The rearrangement joins TRBV19 to TRBJ1-5, with TRBD1 identical over 7 bases. The CDR3 length is 15 residues. V lost 5 bases, J lost 5 bases, and 9 bases stayed unmatched. Germline lookup yields CDR1 LNHDA and CDR2 SQIVND (reference sequence). The CDR3 nucleotides are TGTGCCAGTAGTGGGCCCGGGACAGCCGATCAGCCCCAGCATTTT. Amino acids: CASSGPGTADQPQHF.